The clone carrying this T cell receptor beta chain was observed a handful of times. This specimen comes from a study of blood T cell repertoires in COVID-19. At the level of the study: The samples span acute and convalescent COVID-19 from the United States, Italy and Spain. Sample material is recorded as cDNA or gDNA derived from T cells, B-cell-depleted T cells, or PBMCs.

Original data processing: Quantification of nucleated cells was approximated via reference gene primer amplification. Profiling relied on immunoSEQ multiplex PCR, and the TCRdb table lists in-frame clones only, not all of them. The V and J calls and clone size come from that table; D and trimming were worked out from the DNA. The sample holds approximately 150,000 clones, roughly 80% seen once. The germline gives CDR1 KGHDR, CDR2 SFDVKD. Trimming took off 7 bases at V and 1 base at J, with 5 bases between the two ends. This CDR3 has 12 residues. The TCR was taken from a man aged 70 or older who had recovered from COVID-19. The chain links TRBV24-1 to TRBJ2-3; D not certain. The specimen was peripheral blood. CDR3 sequence reads: CATSQGTDTQYF. DNA for the CDR3: TGTGCCACCAGCCAGGGCACAGATACGCAGTATTTT.